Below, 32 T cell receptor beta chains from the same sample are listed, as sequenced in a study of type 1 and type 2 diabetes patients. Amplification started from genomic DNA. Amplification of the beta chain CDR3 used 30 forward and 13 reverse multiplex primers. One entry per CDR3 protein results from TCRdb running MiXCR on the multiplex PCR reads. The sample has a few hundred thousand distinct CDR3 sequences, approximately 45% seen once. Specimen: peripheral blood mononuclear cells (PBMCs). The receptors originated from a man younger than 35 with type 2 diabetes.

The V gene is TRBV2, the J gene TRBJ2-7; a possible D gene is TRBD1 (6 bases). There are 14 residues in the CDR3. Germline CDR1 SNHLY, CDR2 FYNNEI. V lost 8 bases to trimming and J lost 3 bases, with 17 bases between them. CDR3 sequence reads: CASSRGGILYEQYF. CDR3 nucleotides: TGTGCCAGCTCCAGGGGCGGAATCCTCTACGAGCAGTACTTC.

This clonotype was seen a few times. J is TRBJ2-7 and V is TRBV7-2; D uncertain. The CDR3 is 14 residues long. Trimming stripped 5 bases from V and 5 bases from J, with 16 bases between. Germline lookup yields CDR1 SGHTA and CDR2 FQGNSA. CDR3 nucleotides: TGTGCCAGCAGCCTCAAAACCCCCATGGACGAGCAGTACTTC. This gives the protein CASSLKTPMDEQYF. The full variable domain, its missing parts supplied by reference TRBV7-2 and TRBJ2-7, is GAGVSQSPSNKVTEKGKDVELRCDPISGHTALYWYRQSLGQGLEFLIYFQGNSAPDKSGLPSDRFSAERTGGSVSTLTIQRTQQEDSAVYLCASSLKTPMDEQYFGPGTRLTVT.

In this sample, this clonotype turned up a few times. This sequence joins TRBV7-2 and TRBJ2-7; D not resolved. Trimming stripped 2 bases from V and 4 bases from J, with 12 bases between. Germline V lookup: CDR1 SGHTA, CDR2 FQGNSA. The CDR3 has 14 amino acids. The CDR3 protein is CASSLTISDYEQYF. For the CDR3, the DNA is TGTGCCAGCAGCTTAACCATTAGTGATTACGAGCAGTACTTC.

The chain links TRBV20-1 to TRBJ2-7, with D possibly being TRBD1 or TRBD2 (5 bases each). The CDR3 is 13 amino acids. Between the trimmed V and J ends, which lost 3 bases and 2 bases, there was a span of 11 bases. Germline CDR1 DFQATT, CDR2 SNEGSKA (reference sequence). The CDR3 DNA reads TGCAGTGCTAGTAGGGGCGGGCCCTACGAGCAGTACTTC. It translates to CSASRGGPYEQYF.

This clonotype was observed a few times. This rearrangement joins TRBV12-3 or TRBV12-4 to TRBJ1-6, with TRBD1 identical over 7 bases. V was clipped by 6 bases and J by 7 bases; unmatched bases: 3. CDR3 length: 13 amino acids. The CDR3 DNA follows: TGTGCCAGCAGGGCGACAGGGAATTCACCCCTCCACTTT. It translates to CASRATGNSPLHF.

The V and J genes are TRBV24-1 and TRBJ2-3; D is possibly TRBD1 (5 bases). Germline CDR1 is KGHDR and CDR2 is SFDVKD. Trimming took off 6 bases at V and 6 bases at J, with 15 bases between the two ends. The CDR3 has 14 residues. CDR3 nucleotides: TGTGCCACCAGTAGTATAACAGGTGGTGATACGCAGTATTTT. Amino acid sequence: CATSSITGGDTQYF.

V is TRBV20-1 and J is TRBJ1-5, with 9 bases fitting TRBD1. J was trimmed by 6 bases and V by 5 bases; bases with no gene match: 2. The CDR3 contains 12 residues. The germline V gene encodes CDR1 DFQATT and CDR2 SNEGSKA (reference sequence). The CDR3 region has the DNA TGCAGTGCTGGACAGGGGAGTCAGCCCCAGCATTTT. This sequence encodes CSAGQGSQPQHF.

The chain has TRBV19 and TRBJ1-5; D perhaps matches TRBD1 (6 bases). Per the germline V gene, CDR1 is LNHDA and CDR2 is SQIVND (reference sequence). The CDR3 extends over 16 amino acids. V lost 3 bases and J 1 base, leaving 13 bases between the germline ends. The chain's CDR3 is CASSIGQTLSNQPQHF. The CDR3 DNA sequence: TGTGCCAGTAGTATTGGACAGACCCTCAGCAATCAGCCCCAGCATTTT.

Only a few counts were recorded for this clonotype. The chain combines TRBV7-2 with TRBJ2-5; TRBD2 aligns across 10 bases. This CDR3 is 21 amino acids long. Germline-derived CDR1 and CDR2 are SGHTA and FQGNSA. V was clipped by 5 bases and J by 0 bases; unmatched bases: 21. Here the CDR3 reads CASSQRSTGVSGGRYQETQYF. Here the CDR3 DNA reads TGTGCCAGCAGCCAACGATCAACGGGGGTTAGCGGGGGGCGGTACCAAGAGACCCAGTACTTC.

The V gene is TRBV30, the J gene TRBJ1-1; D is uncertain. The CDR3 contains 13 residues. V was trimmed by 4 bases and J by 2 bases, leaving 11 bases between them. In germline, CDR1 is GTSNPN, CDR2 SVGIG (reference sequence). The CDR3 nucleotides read TGTGCCTGGAAGCCACACTTAAACACTGAAGCTTTCTTT. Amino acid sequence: CAWKPHLNTEAFF.

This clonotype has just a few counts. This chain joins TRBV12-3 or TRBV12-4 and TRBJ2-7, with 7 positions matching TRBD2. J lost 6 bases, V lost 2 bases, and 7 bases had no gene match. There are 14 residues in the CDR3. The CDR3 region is CASSLWGGLGEQYF. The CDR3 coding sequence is TGTGCCAGCAGTTTATGGGGGGGACTTGGCGAGCAGTACTTC.

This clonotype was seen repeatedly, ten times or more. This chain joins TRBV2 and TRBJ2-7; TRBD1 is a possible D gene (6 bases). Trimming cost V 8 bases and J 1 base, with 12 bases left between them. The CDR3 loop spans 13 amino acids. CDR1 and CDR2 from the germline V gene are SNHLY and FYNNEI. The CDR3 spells CASLKQGSYEQYF. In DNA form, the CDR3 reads TGTGCCAGCCTAAAACAGGGATCCTACGAGCAGTACTTC.

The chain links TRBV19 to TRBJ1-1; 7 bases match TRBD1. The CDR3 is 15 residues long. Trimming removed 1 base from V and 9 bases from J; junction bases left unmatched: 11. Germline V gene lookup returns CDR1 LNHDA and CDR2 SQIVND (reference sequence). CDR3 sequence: CASSIVWSGDSQAFF. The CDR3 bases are TGTGCCAGTAGTATAGTTTGGAGTGGGGACAGTCAAGCTTTCTTT.

For the CDR3, the DNA is TGTGCCAGCAGCTTAGATGCGGGAGTCGAGCAGTACTTC. Amino acid sequence: CASSLDAGVEQYF. The J gene is TRBJ2-7, the V gene TRBV11-3, with 7 nucleotides matching TRBD2. V lost 0 bases and J lost 6; bases outside the gene matches: 2. The germline V gene has CDR1 SGHNT and CDR2 YENEEA. The CDR3 has 13 residues.

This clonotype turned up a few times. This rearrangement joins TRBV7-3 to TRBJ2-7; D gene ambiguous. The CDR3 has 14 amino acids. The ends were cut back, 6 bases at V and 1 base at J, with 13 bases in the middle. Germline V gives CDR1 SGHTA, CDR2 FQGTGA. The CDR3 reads CASSSDLSSYEQYF. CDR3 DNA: TGTGCCAGCAGTTCCGACTTGTCTTCCTACGAGCAGTACTTC.

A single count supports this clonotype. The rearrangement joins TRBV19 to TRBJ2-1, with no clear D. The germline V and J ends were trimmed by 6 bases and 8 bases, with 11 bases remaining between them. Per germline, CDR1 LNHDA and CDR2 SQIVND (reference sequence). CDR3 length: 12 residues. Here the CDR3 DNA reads TGTGCCAGTAGCCTTACAGAAGATGAGCAGTTCTTC. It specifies CASSLTEDEQFF.

The CDR3 DNA reads as TGTGCCAGCAGTCCGGATTGGGGACGGATCAATCAGCCCCAGCATTTT. It translates to CASSPDWGRINQPQHF. The genes are TRBV12-3 or TRBV12-4 and TRBJ1-5; perhaps TRBD1 as D (5 bases). CDR3 size: 16 residues. Trimming removed 5 bases at V and 3 bases at J, with 17 bases between.

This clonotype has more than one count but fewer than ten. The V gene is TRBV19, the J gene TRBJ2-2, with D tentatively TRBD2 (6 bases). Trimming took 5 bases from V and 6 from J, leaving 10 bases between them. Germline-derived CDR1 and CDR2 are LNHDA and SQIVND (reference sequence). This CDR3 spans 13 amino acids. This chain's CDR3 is CASSGGLSGELFF. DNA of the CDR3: TGTGCCAGTAGTGGGGGGTTGTCCGGGGAGCTGTTTTTT.

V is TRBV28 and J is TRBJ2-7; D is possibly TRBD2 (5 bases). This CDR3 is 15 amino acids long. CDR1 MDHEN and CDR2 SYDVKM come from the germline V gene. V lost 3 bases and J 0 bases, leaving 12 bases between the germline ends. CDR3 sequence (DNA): TGTGCCAGCAGTTTCCTCCGGGATTTCTCCTACGAGCAGTACTTC. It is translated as CASSFLRDFSYEQYF.

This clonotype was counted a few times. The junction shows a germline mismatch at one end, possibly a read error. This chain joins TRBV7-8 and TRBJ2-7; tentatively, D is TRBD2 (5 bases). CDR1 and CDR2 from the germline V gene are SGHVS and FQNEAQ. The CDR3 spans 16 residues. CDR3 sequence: CASSLAPWRTPYEQYF. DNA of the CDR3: TGTGCCAGCAGTTTAGCGCCTTGGAGGACCCCCTACGAGCAGTACTTC.

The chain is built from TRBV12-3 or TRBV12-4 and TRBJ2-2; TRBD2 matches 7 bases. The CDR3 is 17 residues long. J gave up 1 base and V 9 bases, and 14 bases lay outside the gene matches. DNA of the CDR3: TGTGCCAGTCACATCGGGGGGTTGTTTAGGAACACCGGGGAGCTGTTTTTT. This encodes CASHIGGLFRNTGELFF.

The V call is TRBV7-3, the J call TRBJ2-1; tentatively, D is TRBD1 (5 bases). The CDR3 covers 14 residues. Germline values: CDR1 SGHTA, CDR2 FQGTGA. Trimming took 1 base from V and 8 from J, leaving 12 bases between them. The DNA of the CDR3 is TGTGCCAGCAGCTTAAATTCAGGGTACGATGAGCAGTTCTTC. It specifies CASSLNSGYDEQFF.

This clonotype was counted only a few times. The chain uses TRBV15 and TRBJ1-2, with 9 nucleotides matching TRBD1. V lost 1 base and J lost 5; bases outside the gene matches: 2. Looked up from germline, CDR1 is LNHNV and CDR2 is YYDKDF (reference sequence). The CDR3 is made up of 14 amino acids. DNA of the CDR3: TGTGCCACCAGCAGAGTTGGACAGGGGTATGGCTACACCTTC. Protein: CATSRVGQGYGYTF.

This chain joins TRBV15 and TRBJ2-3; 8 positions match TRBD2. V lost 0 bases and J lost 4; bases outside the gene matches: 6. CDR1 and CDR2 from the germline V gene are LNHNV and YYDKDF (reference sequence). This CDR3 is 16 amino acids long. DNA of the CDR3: TGTGCCACCAGCAGAGATTTCGTCGGGGGGGCAGATACGCAGTATTTT. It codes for CATSRDFVGGADTQYF.

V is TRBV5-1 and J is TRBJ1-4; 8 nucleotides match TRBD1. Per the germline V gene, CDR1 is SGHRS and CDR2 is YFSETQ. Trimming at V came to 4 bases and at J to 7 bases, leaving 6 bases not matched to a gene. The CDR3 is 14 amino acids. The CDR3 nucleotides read TGCGCCAGCAGCACCGACAGGGGAGGTGAAAAACTGTTTTTT. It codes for CASSTDRGGEKLFF.

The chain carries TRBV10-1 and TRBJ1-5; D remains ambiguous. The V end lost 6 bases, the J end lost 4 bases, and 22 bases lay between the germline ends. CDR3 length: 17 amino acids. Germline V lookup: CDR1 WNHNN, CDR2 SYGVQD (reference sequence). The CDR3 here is CASSQSWFRKTNQPQHF. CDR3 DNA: TGCGCCAGCAGCCAATCCTGGTTCAGGAAAACAAATCAGCCCCAGCATTTT.

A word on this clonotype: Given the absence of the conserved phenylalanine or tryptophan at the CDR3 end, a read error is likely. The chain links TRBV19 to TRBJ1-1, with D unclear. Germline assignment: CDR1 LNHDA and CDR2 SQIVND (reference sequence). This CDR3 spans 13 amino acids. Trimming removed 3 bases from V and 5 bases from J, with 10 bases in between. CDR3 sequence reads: CASSMKSGTEAFL. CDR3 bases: TGTGCCAGTAGTATGAAATCAGGTACTGAAGCTTTCCTT.

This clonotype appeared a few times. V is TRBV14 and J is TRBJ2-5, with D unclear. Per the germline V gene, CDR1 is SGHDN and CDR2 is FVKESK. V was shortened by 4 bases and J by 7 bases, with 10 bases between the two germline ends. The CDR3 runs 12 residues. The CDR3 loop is CASSLGVWTQYF. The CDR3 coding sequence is TGTGCCAGCAGCCTGGGTGTGTGGACCCAGTACTTC.

The CDR3 coding sequence is TGTGCCAGTACCCCGACGTCGTTCGAAGCTTTCTTT. This encodes CASTPTSFEAFF. The gene calls are TRBV19 and TRBJ1-1; D is unresolved. This CDR3 is built from 12 residues. Germline V lookup: CDR1 LNHDA, CDR2 SQIVND (reference sequence). The V end lost 7 bases, the J end lost 8 bases, and 14 bases lay between the germline ends.

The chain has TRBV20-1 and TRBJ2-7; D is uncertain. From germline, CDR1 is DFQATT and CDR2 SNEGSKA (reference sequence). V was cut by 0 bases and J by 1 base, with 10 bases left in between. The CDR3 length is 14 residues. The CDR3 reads CSARDFGTSYEQYF. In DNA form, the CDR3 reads TGCAGTGCTAGAGATTTTGGCACTTCCTACGAGCAGTACTTC.

This chain's CDR3 is CASSLEGWQETQYF. CDR3 bases: TGTGCCAGCAGCTTGGAAGGGTGGCAAGAGACCCAGTACTTC. J is TRBJ2-5 and V is TRBV13; D unclear. Per germline, CDR1 PRHDT and CDR2 FYEKMQ (reference sequence). The V end was cut by 3 bases, the J end by 2 bases, with 10 bases between. The CDR3 loop spans 14 amino acids. The complete variable domain, with remaining parts taken from reference TRBV13 and TRBJ2-5, reads AAGVIQSPRHLIKEKRETATLKCYPIPRHDTVYWYQQGPGQDPQFLISFYEKMQSDKGSIPDRFSAQQFSDYHSELNMSSLELGDSALYFCASSLEGWQETQYFGPGTRLLVL.

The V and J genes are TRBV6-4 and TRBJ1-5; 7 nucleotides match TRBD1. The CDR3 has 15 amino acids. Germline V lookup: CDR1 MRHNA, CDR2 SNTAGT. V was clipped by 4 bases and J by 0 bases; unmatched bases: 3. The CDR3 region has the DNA TGTGCCAGCAGTGGGGACAGATATAGCAATCAGCCCCAGCATTTT. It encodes CASSGDRYSNQPQHF.